Listed below are T cell receptor beta chains from one sample, sequenced in a study of blood T cells in healthy people across ages. MiXCR was run by TCRdb on the 5' RACE reads, yielding one entry per CDR3 protein. The sample lists roughly 2 million distinct CDR3 sequences, 49% occurring once. Material: blood. The source of these receptors is a woman in her forties in good health. Both conserved end residues are part of each CDR3. Fields, in order: clone size, D gene, J gene, V gene, CDR3 length, CDR3 DNA, CDR3 protein. D genes are given only for firm matches. Some rows have no size entry. The others give once, few or many, or a class for an expanded clone.

clone_size: NA; d_call: TRBD2; j_call: TRBJ2-1; v_call: TRBV20-1; cdr3_length: 14; cdr3_nt: TGCAGTGCTTGCCCGGGACTAGTGAGCAATGAGCAGTTCTTC; cdr3_aa: CSACPGLVSNEQFF
clone_size: few; d_call: NA; j_call: TRBJ2-1; v_call: TRBV6-6; cdr3_length: 17; cdr3_nt: TGTGCCAGCAGTTCCAGGTTTGGAGGGGGGGTCTACAATGAGCAGTTCTTC; cdr3_aa: CASSSRFGGGVYNEQFF
clone_size: NA; d_call: NA; j_call: TRBJ2-7; v_call: TRBV28; cdr3_length: 15; cdr3_nt: TGTGCCAGCAGTTTACAGGGGTGGGCCTCCTACGAGCAGTACTTC; cdr3_aa: CASSLQGWASYEQYF
clone_size: many; d_call: NA; j_call: TRBJ2-7; v_call: TRBV29-1; cdr3_length: 12; cdr3_nt: TGCAGCGTTCGGGACTCCATCTACGAGCAGTACTTC; cdr3_aa: CSVRDSIYEQYF
clone_size: NA; d_call: TRBD1; j_call: TRBJ2-1; v_call: TRBV7-2; cdr3_length: 16; cdr3_nt: TGTGCCAGCAGCTTGGGACGGACAGGCCCGGAGGAGACCCAGTTCTTC; cdr3_aa: CASSLGRTGPEETQFF
clone_size: NA; d_call: NA; j_call: TRBJ2-7; v_call: TRBV5-1; cdr3_length: 16; cdr3_nt: TGCGCCAGCAGCTTGGCGGGCGGGGGCGTAACCTACGAGCAGTACTTC; cdr3_aa: CASSLAGGGVTYEQYF
clone_size: NA; d_call: TRBD1; j_call: TRBJ2-7; v_call: TRBV5-6; cdr3_length: 15; cdr3_nt: TGTGCCAGCGGCCCAAGGACAGGGTGGTCCTACGAGCAGTACTTC; cdr3_aa: CASGPRTGWSYEQYF
clone_size: NA; d_call: NA; j_call: TRBJ1-2; v_call: TRBV7-2; cdr3_length: 15; cdr3_nt: TGTGCCAGCAGCTTAGCCGGGGACAATATTGCTGGCTACACCTTC; cdr3_aa: CASSLAGDNIAGYTF
clone_size: NA; d_call: NA; j_call: TRBJ2-4; v_call: TRBV20-1; cdr3_length: 12; cdr3_nt: TGCAGTGCTAGTGAACAGAGGGACATTCAGTACTTC; cdr3_aa: CSASEQRDIQYF
clone_size: few; d_call: TRBD2; j_call: TRBJ2-1; v_call: TRBV6-2/TRBV6-3; cdr3_length: 16; cdr3_nt: TGTGCCAGCAGCCAACTAGCGGGGGGGTCCTACAATGAGCAGTTCTTC; cdr3_aa: CASSQLAGGSYNEQFF
clone_size: few; d_call: TRBD1; j_call: TRBJ1-4; v_call: TRBV12-3/TRBV12-4; cdr3_length: 17; cdr3_nt: TGTGCCAGCAAACCGGGACAGGCATGGGCAACTAATGAAAAACTGTTTTTT; cdr3_aa: CASKPGQAWATNEKLFF
clone_size: NA; d_call: TRBD1; j_call: TRBJ1-2; v_call: TRBV5-4; cdr3_length: 15; cdr3_nt: TGTGCCAGCAGCCCTGGACAGGGAGGATCTTATGGCTACACCTTC; cdr3_aa: CASSPGQGGSYGYTF
clone_size: once; d_call: TRBD2; j_call: TRBJ2-7; v_call: TRBV10-2; cdr3_length: 15; cdr3_nt: TGCGCCAGCATAGAAGCGGGGGACTCCATCTACGAGCAGTACTTC; cdr3_aa: CASIEAGDSIYEQYF
clone_size: NA; d_call: NA; j_call: TRBJ2-5; v_call: TRBV20-1; cdr3_length: 15; cdr3_nt: TGCAGTGCTAGTCCAAACCGACGGACCCAAGAGACCCAGTACTTC; cdr3_aa: CSASPNRRTQETQYF
clone_size: NA; d_call: NA; j_call: TRBJ2-7; v_call: TRBV6-1; cdr3_length: 13; cdr3_nt: TGTGCCGCCAGTAGGGTGGGGGATTACGAGCAGTACTTC; cdr3_aa: CAASRVGDYEQYF
clone_size: NA; d_call: TRBD1; j_call: TRBJ2-1; v_call: TRBV20-1; cdr3_length: 13; cdr3_nt: TGCAGTGTCGTCGGACAGGCATACAATGAGCAGTTCTTC; cdr3_aa: CSVVGQAYNEQFF
clone_size: NA; d_call: TRBD1; j_call: TRBJ2-5; v_call: TRBV27; cdr3_length: 15; cdr3_nt: TGTGCCAGCAGACCATCGACAGGGTTGGGGGAGACCCAGTACTTC; cdr3_aa: CASRPSTGLGETQYF
clone_size: NA; d_call: NA; j_call: TRBJ2-1; v_call: TRBV6-5; cdr3_length: 16; cdr3_nt: TGTGCCTGCAGTTCCCACCTACGGGGGAGTTACAATGAGCAGTTCTTC; cdr3_aa: CACSSHLRGSYNEQFF
clone_size: NA; d_call: NA; j_call: TRBJ2-6; v_call: TRBV7-2; cdr3_length: 18; cdr3_nt: TGTGCCAGCAGTCATTATGGGTTGGGTAGCTCTGGGGCCAACGTCCTGACTTTC; cdr3_aa: CASSHYGLGSSGANVLTF
clone_size: few; d_call: NA; j_call: TRBJ2-7; v_call: TRBV28; cdr3_length: 16; cdr3_nt: TGTGCCAGCAGTCGCTCCAGGTTCGGTATACGGTACGAGCAGTACTTC; cdr3_aa: CASSRSRFGIRYEQYF
clone_size: NA; d_call: TRBD2; j_call: TRBJ2-3; v_call: TRBV19; cdr3_length: 15; cdr3_nt: TGTGCCAGCCAGACTAGCGGGGGGGCCTTAGATACGCAGTATTTT; cdr3_aa: CASQTSGGALDTQYF
clone_size: NA; d_call: NA; j_call: TRBJ2-7; v_call: TRBV4-3; cdr3_length: 17; cdr3_nt: TGCGCCAGCAGCCAAGATAATTCAAGAGACATCCATTACGAGCAGTACTTC; cdr3_aa: CASSQDNSRDIHYEQYF
clone_size: NA; d_call: NA; j_call: TRBJ1-4; v_call: TRBV28; cdr3_length: 15; cdr3_nt: TGTGCCAGCAGGTTACTGAGGGGTCGTGGTGAAAAACTGTTTTTT; cdr3_aa: CASRLLRGRGEKLFF
clone_size: NA; d_call: NA; j_call: TRBJ2-3; v_call: TRBV4-2; cdr3_length: 15; cdr3_nt: TGTGCCAGCAGCCAACAGCGGGCCGACACAGATACGCAGTATTTT; cdr3_aa: CASSQQRADTDTQYF
clone_size: NA; d_call: TRBD2; j_call: TRBJ2-7; v_call: TRBV5-1; cdr3_length: 17; cdr3_nt: TGCGCCAGCAGCTTGGCCGGGACTAGCGGGGGGCGTTACGAGCAGTACTTC; cdr3_aa: CASSLAGTSGGRYEQYF
clone_size: NA; d_call: TRBD2; j_call: TRBJ2-7; v_call: TRBV11-2; cdr3_length: 16; cdr3_nt: TGTGCCAGCAGCTACCCCCCCAGCGGGGGAACCTACGAGCAGTACTTC; cdr3_aa: CASSYPPSGGTYEQYF
clone_size: few; d_call: TRBD1; j_call: TRBJ1-2; v_call: TRBV29-1; cdr3_length: 17; cdr3_nt: TGCAGCGTTGGAAGAGGGGACAGGGGGCTCTTATATGATGGCTACACCTTC; cdr3_aa: CSVGRGDRGLLYDGYTF
clone_size: NA; d_call: NA; j_call: TRBJ2-5; v_call: TRBV20-1; cdr3_length: 12; cdr3_nt: TGCAGTGCCGAGGCACTAGGGGAGACCCAGTACTTC; cdr3_aa: CSAEALGETQYF
clone_size: NA; d_call: NA; j_call: TRBJ2-3; v_call: TRBV7-2; cdr3_length: 13; cdr3_nt: TGTGCCAGCACCCTTAGCGGCCCAGATGCGCAGTATTTT; cdr3_aa: CASTLSGPDAQYF